The rows below give T cell receptor beta chains drawn from one sample of a study of blood T cell repertoires in COVID-19. TCRdb's copy holds only in-frame clones and misses some; the assay was immunoSEQ multiplex PCR. Here the sample spans approximately 100,000 clones, roughly two thirds being singletons. Sequencing was done on a sample of peripheral blood. All receptors derive from a man older than 75 with acute or convalescent COVID-19. CDR3s include the opening cysteine and the closing phenylalanine or tryptophan. The D gene is left open where the match is weak. The size entry is marked missing in some rows and otherwise reads once, few, many or a size class.

clone_size d_call j_call v_call cdr3_aa cdr3_nt
few NA TRBJ2-2 TRBV30 CACNRVPGQNTGELFF TGTGCCTGTAACCGAGTCCCTGGGCAGAACACCGGGGAGCTGTTTTTT
NA NA TRBJ1-2 TRBV5-4 CASSRDWESYGYTF TGTGCCAGCAGCAGGGACTGGGAGAGCTATGGCTACACCTTC
NA TRBD2 TRBJ2-7 TRBV5-1 CASSSQTSGSREQYF TGCGCCAGCAGCTCGCAGACTAGCGGGAGTCGGGAGCAGTACTTC
once NA TRBJ1-2 TRBV28 CASSSLPRGYTF TGTGCCAGCAGTTCCCTTCCGCGAGGCTACACCTTC
NA NA TRBJ2-3 TRBV6-2/TRBV6-3 CASSIKKMRTTDRDTQYF TGTGCCAGCAGCATTAAGAAGATGAGGACTACCGATAGGGATACGCAGTATTTT
NA NA TRBJ1-1 TRBV28 CASSLGGGRTEAFF TGTGCCAGCAGTTTGGGGGGGGGAAGAACTGAAGCTTTCTTT
NA TRBD1 TRBJ1-5 TRBV19 CAVARGGNQPQHF TGTGCAGTTGCCAGGGGGGGCAATCAGCCCCAGCATTTT
NA TRBD1 TRBJ2-5 TRBV10-3 CAISERRGETQYF TGTGCCATCAGTGAACGCAGGGGGGAGACCCAGTACTTC
NA NA TRBJ2-3 TRBV19 CASSGGRIDTQYF TGTGCCAGTAGTGGGGGGAGGATCGATACGCAGTATTTT
NA NA TRBJ1-6 TRBV28 CASSINRVSPLHF TGTGCCAGCAGTATCAACAGGGTTTCACCCCTCCACTTT
NA TRBD2 TRBJ2-1 TRBV9 CASSVSGTREDEQFF TGTGCCAGCAGCGTTAGTGGGACTCGGGAGGATGAGCAGTTCTTC
few NA TRBJ1-5 TRBV12-3/TRBV12-4 CASSLRFYQPQHF TGTGCCAGCAGTTTGAGGTTTTATCAGCCCCAGCATTTT
NA TRBD2 TRBJ2-1 TRBV7-9 CASSLGLAGNNEQFF TGTGCCAGCAGCTTAGGACTAGCGGGGAACAATGAGCAGTTCTTC
few TRBD1 TRBJ1-2 TRBV4-2 CASSQEPGGYRRYGYTF TGTGCCAGCAGCCAAGAGCCAGGGGGGTACCGTAGATATGGCTACACCTTC
NA TRBD1 TRBJ1-2 TRBV6-5 CASSHRQGDGYTF TGTGCCAGCAGCCATAGACAGGGTGATGGCTACACCTTC
NA TRBD2 TRBJ2-2 TRBV4-2 CASSQEVLAGRTGELFF TGTGCCAGCAGCCAAGAAGTTCTAGCGGGCAGGACCGGGGAGCTGTTTTTT
NA TRBD2 TRBJ2-1 TRBV3-1/TRBV3-2 CASSQVWTSGSHEQFF TGTGCCAGCAGCCAAGTCTGGACTAGCGGGAGCCATGAGCAGTTCTTC
NA TRBD2 TRBJ2-5 TRBV7-8 CASSPLAGGMAQYF TGTGCCAGCAGCCCATTAGCGGGGGGGATGGCCCAGTACTTC
NA TRBD1 TRBJ1-1 TRBV9 CASSYDRGGTEAFF TGTGCCAGCAGCTATGACAGGGGTGGCACTGAAGCTTTCTTT
NA TRBD1 TRBJ2-1 TRBV5-1 CASSRRQGAANEQFF TGCGCCAGCAGCCGGCGACAGGGGGCCGCCAATGAGCAGTTCTTC
NA NA TRBJ1-5 TRBV5-1 CASSPGPEGQPQHF TGCGCCAGCAGCCCGGGACCGGAGGGTCAGCCCCAGCATTTT
NA NA TRBJ2-2 TRBV9 CASSRDFRTGELFF TGTGCCAGCTCTCGGGATTTTCGGACCGGGGAGCTGTTTTTT
NA TRBD2 TRBJ2-1 TRBV6-2/TRBV6-3 CASSVVRGSNNEQFF TGTGCCAGCAGTGTTGTACGCGGGAGCAACAATGAGCAGTTCTTC
few TRBD1 TRBJ1-1 TRBV5-6 CASNLQGDTEAFF TGTGCCAGCAACTTACAGGGGGACACTGAAGCTTTCTTT
few TRBD2 TRBJ2-5 TRBV28 CASSLTSGNQETQYF TGTGCCAGCAGTTTAACTAGCGGGAACCAAGAGACCCAGTACTTC
NA TRBD1 TRBJ2-5 TRBV28 CASSGDREYQETQYF TGTGCCAGCTCCGGAGACAGGGAGTACCAAGAGACCCAGTACTTC
NA TRBD2 TRBJ2-7 TRBV28 CASEASGIEYEQYF TGTGCCAGCGAGGCAAGCGGGATTGAATACGAGCAGTACTTC
NA NA TRBJ2-7 TRBV14 CASSQERHEQYF TGTGCCAGCAGCCAAGAGCGGCACGAGCAGTACTTC
NA NA TRBJ1-5 TRBV21-1 CASSRGRGLNQPQHF TGTGCCAGCAGCAGGGGCAGGGGGCTCAATCAGCCCCAGCATTTT
NA NA TRBJ2-5 TRBV29-1 CSVVRSGRETQYF TGCAGCGTTGTTCGAAGTGGGCGAGAGACCCAGTACTTC
NA NA TRBJ2-7 TRBV28 CASSPGLEQYF TGTGCCAGCAGCCCCGGACTGGAGCAGTACTTC
NA TRBD2 TRBJ2-1 TRBV28 CASSFAGENYNEQFF TGTGCCAGCAGTTTTGCGGGAGAGAACTACAATGAGCAGTTCTTC
NA TRBD1 TRBJ1-3 TRBV7-2 CASSLAGTGGWNTIYF TGTGCCAGCAGCTTAGCGGGGACAGGGGGATGGAACACCATATATTTT
NA NA TRBJ2-3 TRBV10-3 CAIRGGRDADTQYF TGTGCCATCAGGGGGGGACGGGACGCAGATACGCAGTATTTT
NA TRBD2 TRBJ2-2 TRBV24-1 CATSAASGAGGTGELFF TGTGCCACCAGTGCCGCTAGCGGGGCCGGGGGCACCGGGGAGCTGTTTTTT
NA NA TRBJ2-7 TRBV4-3 CASSLVRGGEQYF TGCGCCAGCAGCCTGGTGAGGGGGGGAGAGCAGTACTTC
few TRBD1 TRBJ1-2 TRBV18 CASSPMDDRGIGYTF TGTGCCAGCTCACCGATGGATGACAGGGGGATCGGCTACACCTTC
NA NA TRBJ1-1 TRBV18 CASSPNLRTEAFF TGTGCCAGCTCACCTAATCTGAGGACTGAAGCTTTCTTT
NA NA TRBJ1-1 TRBV10-3 CAITPRETNTEAFF TGTGCCATCACCCCTAGGGAGACGAACACTGAAGCTTTCTTT
NA NA TRBJ2-5 TRBV18 CASSPPTPSYPHF TGTGCCAGCTCACCACCGACACCCTCGTATCCCCACTTC
NA NA TRBJ2-6 TRBV28 CASSLKGSGANVLTF TGTGCCAGCAGTTTAAAGGGGTCTGGGGCCAACGTCCTGACTTTC
NA TRBD2 TRBJ2-4 TRBV10-1 CARTKGLQSGRAKNIQYF TGCGCCCGGACCAAGGGACTACAGAGCGGGCGAGCCAAAAACATTCAGTACTTC
NA NA TRBJ2-4 TRBV5-5 CASSFTAEGNIQYF TGTGCCAGCAGCTTCACAGCGGAGGGTAACATTCAGTACTTC
NA TRBD1 TRBJ2-1 TRBV19 CASTRPGTGSWNEQFF TGTGCCAGTACCCGCCCCGGGACAGGGTCATGGAATGAGCAGTTCTTC
NA NA TRBJ1-2 TRBV29-1 CSARGGHLNYGYTF TGCAGCGCCCGAGGGGGACACCTTAACTATGGCTACACCTTC
few TRBD1 TRBJ1-2 TRBV7-9 CASSLGSAGTGDSGYTF TGTGCCAGCAGCTTAGGATCTGCGGGGACAGGGGATAGCGGCTACACCTTC